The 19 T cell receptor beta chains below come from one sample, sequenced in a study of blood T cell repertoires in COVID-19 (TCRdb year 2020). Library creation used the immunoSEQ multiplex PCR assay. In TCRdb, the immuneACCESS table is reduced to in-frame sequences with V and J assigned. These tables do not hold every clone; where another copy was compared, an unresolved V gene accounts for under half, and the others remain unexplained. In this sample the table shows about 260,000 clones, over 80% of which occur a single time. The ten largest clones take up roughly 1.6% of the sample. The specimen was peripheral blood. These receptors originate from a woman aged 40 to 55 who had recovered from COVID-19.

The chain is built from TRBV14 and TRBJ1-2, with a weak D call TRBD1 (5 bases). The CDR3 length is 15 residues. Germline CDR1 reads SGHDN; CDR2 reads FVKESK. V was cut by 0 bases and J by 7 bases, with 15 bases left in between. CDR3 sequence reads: CASSQDRDGLRGYTF. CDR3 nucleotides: TGTGCCAGCAGCCAAGACAGGGATGGTTTACGTGGCTACACCTTC.

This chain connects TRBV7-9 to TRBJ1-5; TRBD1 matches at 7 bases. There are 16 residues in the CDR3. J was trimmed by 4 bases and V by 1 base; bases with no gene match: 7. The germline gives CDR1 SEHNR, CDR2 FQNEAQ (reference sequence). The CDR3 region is CASSLGQGPPNQPQHF. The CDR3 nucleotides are TGTGCCAGCAGCTTAGGACAGGGACCTCCAAATCAGCCCCAGCATTTT.

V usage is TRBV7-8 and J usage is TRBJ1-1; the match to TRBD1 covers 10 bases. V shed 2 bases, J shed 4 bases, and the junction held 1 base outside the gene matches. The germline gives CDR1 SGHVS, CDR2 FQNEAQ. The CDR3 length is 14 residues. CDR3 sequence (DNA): TGTGCCAGCAGCTTACGACAGGGGGCCACTGAAGCTTTCTTT. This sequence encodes CASSLRQGATEAFF.

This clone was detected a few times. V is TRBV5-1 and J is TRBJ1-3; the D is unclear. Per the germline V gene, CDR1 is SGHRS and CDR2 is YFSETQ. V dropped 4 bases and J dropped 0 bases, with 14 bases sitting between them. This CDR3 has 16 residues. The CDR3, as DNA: TGCGCCAGCAGCGTCAACCCTCAGAACTCTGGAAACACCATATATTTT. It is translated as CASSVNPQNSGNTIYF.

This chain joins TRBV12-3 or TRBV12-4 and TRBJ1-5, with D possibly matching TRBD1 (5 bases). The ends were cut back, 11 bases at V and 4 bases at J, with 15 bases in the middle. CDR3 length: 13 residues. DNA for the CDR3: TGTGCCCAGGGCCAGGCCCCAAATCAGCCCCAGCATTTT. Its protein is CAQGQAPNQPQHF.

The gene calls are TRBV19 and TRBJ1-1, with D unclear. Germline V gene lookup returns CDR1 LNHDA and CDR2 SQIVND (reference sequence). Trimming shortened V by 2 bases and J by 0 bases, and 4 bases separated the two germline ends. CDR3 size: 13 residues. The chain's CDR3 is CASSIIMNTEAFF. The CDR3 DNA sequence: TGTGCCAGTAGTATAATTATGAACACTGAAGCTTTCTTT.

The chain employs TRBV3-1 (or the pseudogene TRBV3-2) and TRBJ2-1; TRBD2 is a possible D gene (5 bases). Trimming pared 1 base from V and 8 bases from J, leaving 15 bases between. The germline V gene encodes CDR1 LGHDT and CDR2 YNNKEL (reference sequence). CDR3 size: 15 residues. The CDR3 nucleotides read TGTGCCAGCAGCCAAGGTCTAGCAGCCGAACATGAGCAGTTCTTC. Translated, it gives CASSQGLAAEHEQFF.

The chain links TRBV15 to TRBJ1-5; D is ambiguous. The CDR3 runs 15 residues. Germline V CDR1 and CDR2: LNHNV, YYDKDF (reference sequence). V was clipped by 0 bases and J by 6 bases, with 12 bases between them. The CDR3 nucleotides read TGTGCCACCAGCAGAGAAATGAGAGGTACTCAGCCCCAGCATTTT. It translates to CATSREMRGTQPQHF.

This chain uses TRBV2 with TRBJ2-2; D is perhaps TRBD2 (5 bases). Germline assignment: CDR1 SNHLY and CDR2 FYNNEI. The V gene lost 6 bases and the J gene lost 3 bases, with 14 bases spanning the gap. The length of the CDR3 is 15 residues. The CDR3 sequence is CASRRESYYTGELFF. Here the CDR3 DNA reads TGTGCCAGCAGGAGGGAGTCCTATTACACCGGGGAGCTGTTTTTT.

CDR3: CASTIYQDRGTDTQYF. Here the CDR3 DNA reads TGTGCCAGCACCATTTACCAGGACAGGGGTACAGATACGCAGTATTTT. V gene TRBV5-6 combines with J gene TRBJ2-3; 9 bases map to TRBD1. V was clipped by 6 bases and J by 3 bases; unmatched bases: 11. Germline-derived CDR1 and CDR2 are SGHDT and YYEEEE. CDR3 length: 16 amino acids.

The CDR3 here is CASSPYSGYGYTF. The CDR3 nucleotides are TGTGCCAGCAGTCCGTACTCTGGCTATGGCTACACCTTC. The chain links TRBV6-6 to TRBJ1-2; D is unresolved. This CDR3 is 13 amino acids long. Trimming cost V 5 bases and J 4 bases, with 11 bases left between them. CDR1 and CDR2 from the germline V gene are MNHNY and SVGAGI (reference sequence).

The CDR3 bases are TGTGCCAGCAGTGATCGGGACTGGAGTTCTGGGACCCAGTACTTC. Amino acids: CASSDRDWSSGTQYF. V gene TRBV2 combines with J gene TRBJ2-5; a possible D gene is TRBD2 (6 bases). Trimming removed 3 bases at V and 7 bases at J, with 18 bases between. Germline values: CDR1 SNHLY, CDR2 FYNNEI. The CDR3 is 15 amino acids.

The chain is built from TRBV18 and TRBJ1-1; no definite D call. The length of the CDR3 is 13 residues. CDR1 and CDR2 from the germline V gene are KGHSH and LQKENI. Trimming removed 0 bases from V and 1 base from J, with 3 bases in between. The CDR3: CASSPPGNTEAFF. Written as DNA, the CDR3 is TGTGCCAGCTCACCACCCGGGAACACTGAAGCTTTCTTT.

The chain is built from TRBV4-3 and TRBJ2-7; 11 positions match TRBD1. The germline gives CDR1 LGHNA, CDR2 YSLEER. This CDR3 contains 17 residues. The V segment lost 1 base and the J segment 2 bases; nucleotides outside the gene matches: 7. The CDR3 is CASSQVRGQGGTYEQYF. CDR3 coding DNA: TGCGCCAGCAGCCAAGTCAGGGGACAGGGGGGGACCTACGAGCAGTACTTC.

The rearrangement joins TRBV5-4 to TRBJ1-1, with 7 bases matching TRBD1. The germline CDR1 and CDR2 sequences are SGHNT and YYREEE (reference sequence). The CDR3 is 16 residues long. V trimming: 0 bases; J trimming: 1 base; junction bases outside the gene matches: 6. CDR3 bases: TGTGCCAGCAGCTTGGGGAGGGGACAGCCGAACACTGAAGCTTTCTTT. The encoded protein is CASSLGRGQPNTEAFF. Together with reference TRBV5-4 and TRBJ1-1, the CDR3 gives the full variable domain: ETGVTQSPTHLIKTRGQQVTLRCSSQSGHNTVSWYQQALGQGPQFIFQYYREEENGRGNFPPRFSGLQFPNYSSELNVNALELDDSALYLCASSLGRGQPNTEAFFGQGTRLTVV.

The CDR3 spells CASSIRGSPLHF. In DNA form, the CDR3 reads TGTGCCAGTAGTATCAGGGGTTCACCCCTCCACTTT. The chain joins TRBV19 to TRBJ1-6, with D possibly matching TRBD1 (6 bases). V was pared by 3 bases and J by 9 bases, with 6 bases between. The length of the CDR3 is 12 residues. CDR1 and CDR2 from the germline V gene are LNHDA and SQIVND (reference sequence).

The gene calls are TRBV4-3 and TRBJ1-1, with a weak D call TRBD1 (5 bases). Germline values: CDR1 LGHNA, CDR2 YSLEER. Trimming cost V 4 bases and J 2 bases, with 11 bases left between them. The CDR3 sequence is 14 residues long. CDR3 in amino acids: CASSRGYSNTEAFF. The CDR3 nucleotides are TGCGCCAGCAGCCGGGGCTACAGTAACACTGAAGCTTTCTTT.

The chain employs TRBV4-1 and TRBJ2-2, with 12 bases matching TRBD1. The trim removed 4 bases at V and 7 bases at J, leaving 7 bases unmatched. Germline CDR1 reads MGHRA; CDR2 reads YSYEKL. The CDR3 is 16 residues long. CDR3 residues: CASSPGTGGYGGELFF. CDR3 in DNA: TGCGCCAGCAGCCCGGGGACAGGGGGCTACGGCGGGGAGCTGTTTTTT.

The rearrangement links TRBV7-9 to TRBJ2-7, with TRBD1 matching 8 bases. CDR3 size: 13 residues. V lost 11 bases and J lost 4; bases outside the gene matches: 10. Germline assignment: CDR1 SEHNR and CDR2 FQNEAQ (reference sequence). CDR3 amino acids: CAVAGQGAYEQYF. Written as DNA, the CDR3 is TGTGCCGTTGCGGGGCAGGGGGCGTACGAGCAGTACTTC.